This TCR beta chain was obtained from a study of blood T cell repertoires in COVID-19. This table comes from immunoSEQ multiplex PCR, and its TCRdb copy is limited to in-frame clones, with some not included. This sample has about 200,000 clones; 80% to 90% occur once, and the top ten carry over 7%. This clone was counted a few times. The CDR3 contains 13 residues. Trimming took 4 bases from V and 1 from J, leaving 7 bases between them. Germline values: CDR1 SEHNR, CDR2 FQNEAQ (reference sequence). Input material: PBMCs or T cells enriched from blood (not recorded which). This clonotype was obtained from a woman between 18 and 29 years old who had recovered from COVID-19. The chain uses TRBV7-9 and TRBJ1-1; D is unresolved. The DNA for the CDR3 is TGTGCCAGCAGCTCTAACTCGAACACTGAAGCTTTCTTT. This sequence encodes CASSSNSNTEAFF.